Listed here are 25 T cell receptor beta chains from one sample, sequenced in a study of T cells in localized non-small cell lung cancer. Method: immunoSEQ multiplex PCR; TCRdb's copy keeps in-frame clones and lacks some. The sample has roughly 39,000 clones, 70% to 80% seen once. The sequences come from PBMCs, collected before any cancer treatment. These receptors were collected from a woman aged 40-75 years with stage II squamous cell lung carcinoma.

The V and J genes are TRBV2 and TRBJ1-4; 10 bases align to TRBD1. V shed 8 bases and J 8 bases; nucleotides not matched to a gene: 14. CDR3 size: 16 residues. Germline V CDR1 and CDR2: SNHLY, FYNNEI. The chain's CDR3 is CASAREKLTGGEKLFF. CDR3 in DNA: TGTGCCAGCGCCCGCGAGAAATTGACAGGGGGCGAAAAACTGTTTTTT. Drawing the rest from reference TRBV2 and TRBJ1-4, the complete variable domain is EPEVTQTPSHQVTQMGQEVILRCVPISNHLYFYWYRQILGQKVEFLVSFYNNEISEKSEIFDDQFSVERPDGSNFTLKIRSTKLEDSAMYFCASAREKLTGGEKLFFGSGTQLSVL.

The rearrangement joins TRBV5-1 to TRBJ2-7; 9 bases match TRBD2. This CDR3 spans 16 amino acids. Germline trimming cut 0 bases from V and 0 bases from J; bases unmatched to any gene: 4. Looked up from germline, CDR1 is SGHRS and CDR2 is YFSETQ. The CDR3 is CASSLETSGSSYEQYF. The CDR3 DNA reads as TGCGCCAGCAGCTTGGAGACTAGCGGAAGCTCCTACGAGCAGTACTTC.

The V call is TRBV19, the J call TRBJ1-5; unclear D gene. CDR1 is LNHDA and CDR2 is SQIVND in the germline V gene (reference sequence). This CDR3 contains 15 residues. Trimming removed 2 bases at V and 4 bases at J, with 12 bases between. CDR3: CASSITPTPNQPQHF. The DNA for the CDR3 is TGTGCCAGTAGTATAACACCGACACCTAATCAGCCCCAGCATTTT.

The chain uses TRBV27 and TRBJ1-2, with D uncertain. V lost 5 bases to trimming and J lost 6 bases, with 10 bases between them. Germline lookup yields CDR1 MNHEY and CDR2 SMNVEV (reference sequence). The CDR3 contains 12 residues. CDR3: CASSTMGHGYTF. DNA of the CDR3: TGTGCCAGCAGTACCATGGGCCATGGCTACACCTTC.

This clone was detected a few times. The genes are TRBV11-2 and TRBJ2-1, with D hard to call. CDR1 is SGHAT, CDR2 FQNNGV, per germline. The germline V and J ends were trimmed by 5 bases and 0 bases, with 8 bases remaining between them. CDR3 length: 14 residues. The CDR3 nucleotides are TGTGCCAGCAGCCAAGAAAGCTCCTACAATGAGCAGTTCTTC. This encodes CASSQESSYNEQFF.

V is TRBV7-2 and J is TRBJ2-7; D gene uncertain. This CDR3 has 11 residues. Per germline, CDR1 SGHTA and CDR2 FQGNSA. Trimming removed 5 bases at V and 4 bases at J, with 6 bases between. CDR3 sequence (DNA): TGTGCCAGCAGCGCCTGTTACGAGCAGTACGTC. Residues: CASSACYEQYV.

This chain links TRBV21-1 with TRBJ1-1; the listed D gene, TRBD1, was not tested against the DNA. TRBV21-1 is labeled a pseudogene. This CDR3 has 17 amino acids. DNA for the CDR3: TGTGCCAGCAGCAAAGAGGGCAGGGGAAGGATGAACACTGAAGCTTTCTTT. Its protein product is CASSKEGRGRMNTEAFF.

This clone was seen once. The rearrangement joins TRBV5-8 to TRBJ1-1; D gene uncertain. The V gene lost 4 bases and the J gene lost 5 bases, with 15 bases spanning the gap. Germline V gives CDR1 SGHTS, CDR2 YDEGEE. This CDR3 has 14 residues. CDR3 nucleotide sequence: TGTGCCAGCAGCCTCCCGACCATCAGGACTGAAGCTTTCTTT. Translation gives CASSLPTIRTEAFF.

V and J are TRBV5-1 and TRBJ2-5, with 9 bases that match TRBD2. Losses at the gene ends were 1 base for V and 5 bases for J; bases not matched to a gene: 12. The CDR3 contains 17 residues. The germline CDR1 and CDR2 sequences are SGHRS and YFSETQ. The DNA for the CDR3 is TGCGCCAGCAGCTTGTGGGGGGTGCGGGAGGGCCTCGAGACCCAGTACTTC. Encoded protein: CASSLWGVREGLETQYF.

V usage is TRBV5-4 and J usage is TRBJ1-4; a possible D gene is TRBD1 (6 bases). Germline V lookup: CDR1 SGHNT, CDR2 YYREEE (reference sequence). Deletions cut 5 bases from V and 0 bases from J, with 11 bases between. The CDR3 totals 15 residues. The CDR3 here is CASSSAGATNEKLFF. The CDR3 DNA reads as TGTGCCAGCAGTTCGGCAGGGGCAACTAATGAAAAACTGTTTTTT.

CDR3 sequence reads: CASSSGDSRSTDTQYF. DNA of the CDR3: TGTGCCAGCAGCTCGGGGGACTCGCGCAGCACAGATACGCAGTATTTT. This chain links TRBV28 with TRBJ2-3; possibly TRBD2 for D (6 bases). V was shortened by 6 bases and J by 0 bases, with 16 bases between the two germline ends. The germline gives CDR1 MDHEN, CDR2 SYDVKM. This CDR3 has 16 residues.

The chain has TRBV2 and TRBJ2-5, with TRBD1 matching over 7 bases. CDR3 length: 15 amino acids. Germline CDR1 reads SNHLY; CDR2 reads FYNNEI. With V trimmed by 1 base and J by 5 bases, 7 bases remained unmatched. The CDR3 DNA reads as TGTGCCAGCAGTGAAGGCCAGGGGGTTGGGGAGACCCAGTACTTC. Its protein product is CASSEGQGVGETQYF.

The chain couples TRBV6-6 to TRBJ1-5, with D perhaps matching TRBD1 (6 bases). Germline CDR1 and CDR2: MNHNY and SVGAGI (reference sequence). Trimming took off 6 bases at V and 4 bases at J, with 16 bases between the two ends. The CDR3 length is 15 residues. CDR3 coding DNA: TGTGCCAGCAGACTCCTACAGGGACTAAATCAGCCCCAGCATTTT. Protein product: CASRLLQGLNQPQHF.

The V and J genes are TRBV7-9 and TRBJ2-5; D is ambiguous. V was shortened by 1 base and J by 2 bases, with 5 bases between the two germline ends. Germline values: CDR1 SEHNR, CDR2 FQNEAQ (reference sequence). This CDR3 spans 13 amino acids. Written as DNA, the CDR3 is TGTGCCAGCAGCTTAGACACGCAAGAGACCCAGTACTTC. Its translation: CASSLDTQETQYF.

This clone occurred a few times. This chain connects TRBV5-4 to TRBJ2-3, with 9 bases aligning to TRBD2. This CDR3 region has 11 residues. Looked up from germline, CDR1 is SGHNT and CDR2 is YYREEE (reference sequence). The junction had 2 bases not matched to a gene; V was cut back by 4 bases and J by 11 bases. The chain's CDR3 is CASSISGRQYF. DNA of the CDR3: TGTGCCAGCAGCATTAGCGGGAGGCAGTATTTT.

This chain links TRBV7-2 with TRBJ1-4; D unresolved. The V end lost 1 base, the J end lost 0 bases, and 6 bases lay between the germline ends. This CDR3 spans 15 amino acids. CDR1 SGHTA and CDR2 FQGNSA come from the germline V gene. CDR3 in DNA: TGTGCCAGCAGCTTAGTCGGGGCAACTAATGAAAAACTGTTTTTT. It codes for CASSLVGATNEKLFF.

The gene calls are TRBV27 and TRBJ2-3, with D perhaps given as TRBD1 or TRBD2 (5 bases each). The CDR3 is 17 residues long. The germline V gene encodes CDR1 MNHEY and CDR2 SMNVEV (reference sequence). Trimming shortened V by 2 bases and J by 1 base, and 16 bases separated the two germline ends. The CDR3 nucleotides are TGTGCCAGCAGTTTAATTTTCCGGGACCGTGGCACAGATACGCAGTATTTT. Translated, it gives CASSLIFRDRGTDTQYF.

The V call is TRBV7-9, the J call TRBJ2-3; TRBD1 is a possible D gene (7 bases). CDR3 size: 15 residues. Germline V gene lookup returns CDR1 SEHNR and CDR2 FQNEAQ (reference sequence). V lost 4 bases, J lost 3 bases, and 14 bases lay in between. DNA of the CDR3: TGTGCCAGCAGCTCCCGGACAGGAGGGACAGATACGCAGTATTTT. Its protein is CASSSRTGGTDTQYF.

This clone was detected once. This rearrangement joins TRBV6-1 to TRBJ2-7; 8 bases agree with TRBD1. Unmatched junction bases numbered 5, after V lost 6 bases and J lost 4 bases. CDR3 length: 13 residues. Per germline, CDR1 MNHNS and CDR2 SASEGT. CDR3 sequence (DNA): TGTGCCAGCAGGCGGGACAGGCTATACGAGCAGTACTTC. Translation: CASRRDRLYEQYF.

The chain employs TRBV9 and TRBJ1-1, with no clear D. The CDR3 totals 13 residues. Trimming removed 0 bases from V and 1 base from J, with 4 bases in between. CDR1 is SGDLS, CDR2 YYNGEE, per germline. CDR3 sequence: CASSVVPNTEAFF. CDR3 coding DNA: TGTGCCAGCAGCGTAGTGCCGAACACTGAAGCTTTCTTT.

The chain recombines TRBV5-4 with TRBJ1-1, with TRBD1 identical over 8 bases. This CDR3 comprises 14 residues. The trim removed 5 bases at V and 2 bases at J, leaving 5 bases unmatched. The germline V gene encodes CDR1 SGHNT and CDR2 YYREEE (reference sequence). The CDR3 DNA follows: TGTGCCAGCAGACCGGACAGGGCAAACACTGAAGCTTTCTTT. This sequence encodes CASRPDRANTEAFF.

This clone was picked up a small number of times. The chain links TRBV6-1 to TRBJ1-1, with 9 bases that match TRBD1. The J segment lost 0 bases and the V segment lost 6 bases, leaving 2 bases of the junction unmatched. Germline V gene data show CDR1 as MNHNS and CDR2 as SASEGT. The CDR3 is made up of 14 amino acids. CDR3 in amino acids: CASRQGAMNTEAFF. CDR3 bases: TGTGCCAGCAGACAGGGGGCGATGAACACTGAAGCTTTCTTT.

The J gene is TRBJ2-1, the V gene TRBV4-2; 9 bases align to TRBD1. Trimming at V came to 4 bases and at J to 0 bases, leaving 4 bases not matched to a gene. The CDR3 spans 16 residues. CDR1 and CDR2 (germline): LGHNA, YNFKEQ. The CDR3 DNA follows: TGTGCCAGCAGCCCCGGACAGGGGTACTCCTACAATGAGCAGTTCTTC. It encodes CASSPGQGYSYNEQFF.

This clone has only a few counts. The rearrangement uses TRBV27 and TRBJ2-7; TRBD2 aligns across 12 bases. The germline V gene has CDR1 MNHEY and CDR2 SMNVEV (reference sequence). The CDR3 is 14 amino acids. J lost 6 bases, V lost 2 bases, and 2 bases had no gene match. The CDR3 region is CASSLGTSGFEQYF. In DNA form, the CDR3 reads TGTGCCAGCAGTTTAGGGACTAGCGGGTTCGAGCAGTACTTC.

This clone was seen many times. V is TRBV6-6 and J is TRBJ1-3; no firm D call. V lost 2 bases and J 4 bases, leaving 6 bases between the germline ends. The germline V gene encodes CDR1 MNHNY and CDR2 SVGAGI (reference sequence). The CDR3 runs 13 residues. The CDR3 sequence is CASSYGSGNTIYF. CDR3 DNA sequence: TGTGCCAGCAGTTACGGGTCAGGAAACACCATATATTTT.